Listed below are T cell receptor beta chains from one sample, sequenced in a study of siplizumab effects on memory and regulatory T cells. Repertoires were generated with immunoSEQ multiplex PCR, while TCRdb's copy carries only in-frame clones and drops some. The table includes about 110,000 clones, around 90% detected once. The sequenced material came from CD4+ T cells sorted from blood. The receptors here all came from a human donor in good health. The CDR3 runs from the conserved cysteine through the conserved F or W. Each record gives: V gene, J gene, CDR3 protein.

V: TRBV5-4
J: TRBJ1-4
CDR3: CASSLVAGRESEKLFF

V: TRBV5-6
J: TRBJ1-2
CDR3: CASSSPSTGRYGYTF

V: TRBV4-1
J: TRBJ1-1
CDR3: CASQDGRVRTEAFF

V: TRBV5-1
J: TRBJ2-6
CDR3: CASSPGQGARGANVLTF

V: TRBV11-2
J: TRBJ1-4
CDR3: CASRVGTITNEKLFF

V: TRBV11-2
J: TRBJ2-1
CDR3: CASSSPLLAGTDNEQFF

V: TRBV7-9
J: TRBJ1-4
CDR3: CASSSTGATNEKLFF

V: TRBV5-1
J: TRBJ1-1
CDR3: CASSLEQGLTEAFF

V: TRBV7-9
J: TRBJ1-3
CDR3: CASSLPVPNSGNTIYF

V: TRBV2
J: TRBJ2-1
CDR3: CASRATSGNYNEQFF

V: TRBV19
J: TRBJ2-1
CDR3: CASSLGLALPYNEQFF

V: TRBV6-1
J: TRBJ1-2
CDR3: CASSDRNTANYGYTF

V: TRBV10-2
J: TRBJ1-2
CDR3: CASSVDPGPSYGYTF

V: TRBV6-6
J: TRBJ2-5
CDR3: CASSSPWLTWEETQYF

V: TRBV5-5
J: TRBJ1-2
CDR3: CASSLVPGNYGYTF

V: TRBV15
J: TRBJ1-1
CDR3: CATKRTGQVDEAFF

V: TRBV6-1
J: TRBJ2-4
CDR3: CASTPSGVAKNIQYF

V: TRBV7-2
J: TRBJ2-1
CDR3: CASSNYGRANEQFF

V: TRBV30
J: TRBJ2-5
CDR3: CAWSVLVGKTQYF

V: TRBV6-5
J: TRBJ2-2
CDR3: CASRNPIGAVGELFF

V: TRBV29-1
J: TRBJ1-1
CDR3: CSVVRDRNTEAFF

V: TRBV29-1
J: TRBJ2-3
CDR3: CSGSSGTGASTDTQYF

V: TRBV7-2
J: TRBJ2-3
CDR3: CASGGSSTDTQYF

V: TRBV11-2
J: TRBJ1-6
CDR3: CASSLGQHNSPLHF

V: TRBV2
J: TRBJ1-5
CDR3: CASRGQHNQPQHF

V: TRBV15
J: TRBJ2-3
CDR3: CATSRGDGSPTDTQYF